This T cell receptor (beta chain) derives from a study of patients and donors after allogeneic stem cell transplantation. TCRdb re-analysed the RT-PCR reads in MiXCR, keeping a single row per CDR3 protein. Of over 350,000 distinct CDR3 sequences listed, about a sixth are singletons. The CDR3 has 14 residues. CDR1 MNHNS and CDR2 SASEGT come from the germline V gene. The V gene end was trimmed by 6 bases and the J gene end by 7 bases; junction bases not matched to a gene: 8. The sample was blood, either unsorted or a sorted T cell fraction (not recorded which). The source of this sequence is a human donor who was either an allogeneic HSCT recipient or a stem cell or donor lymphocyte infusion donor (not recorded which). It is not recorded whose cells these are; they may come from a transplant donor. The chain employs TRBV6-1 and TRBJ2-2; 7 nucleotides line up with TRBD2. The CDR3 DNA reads TGTGCCAGCAGGGCGGGAGATATTGTCGGGGAGCTGTTTTTT. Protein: CASRAGDIVGELFF.